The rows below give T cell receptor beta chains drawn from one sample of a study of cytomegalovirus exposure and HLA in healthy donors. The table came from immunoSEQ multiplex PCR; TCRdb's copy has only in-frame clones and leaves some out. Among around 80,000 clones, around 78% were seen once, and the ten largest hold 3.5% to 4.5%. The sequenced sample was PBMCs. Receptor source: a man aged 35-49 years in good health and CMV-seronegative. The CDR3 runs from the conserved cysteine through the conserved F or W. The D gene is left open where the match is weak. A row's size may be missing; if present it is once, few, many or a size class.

CDR3 DNA: TGTGCCTGGAGTAGGGCAGGGACTGGCTATGGCTACACCTTC
CDR3 protein: CAWSRAGTGYGYTF
D gene: -
V gene: TRBV30
clone size: -
J gene: TRBJ1-2

CDR3 DNA: TGTGCCAGCAGCCCGGTGGGAGGGAGTTTCAAACTGTTTTTT
CDR3 protein: CASSPVGGSFKLFF
D gene: -
V gene: TRBV4-2
clone size: -
J gene: TRBJ1-4

CDR3 DNA: TGTGCCAGCAGCCATCCGGTAGCTTCATTTATCAATGAGCAGTTCTTC
CDR3 protein: CASSHPVASFINEQFF
D gene: -
V gene: TRBV16
clone size: -
J gene: TRBJ2-1

CDR3 DNA: TGTGCCAGCAGCTTGGAGGGACAGGGGTACTACGAGCAGTACTTC
CDR3 protein: CASSLEGQGYYEQYF
D gene: TRBD1
V gene: TRBV7-2
clone size: -
J gene: TRBJ2-7

CDR3 DNA: TGTGCCAGCAGCTTAGAACGGACTAGCGGGTCTTTAGCCAAAAACATTCAGTACTTC
CDR3 protein: CASSLERTSGSLAKNIQYF
D gene: TRBD2
V gene: TRBV7-2
clone size: -
J gene: TRBJ2-4

CDR3 DNA: TGTGCCAGCAGTGCCGAACAGGGTTATGGCTACACCTTC
CDR3 protein: CASSAEQGYGYTF
D gene: -
V gene: TRBV25-1
clone size: -
J gene: TRBJ1-2

CDR3 DNA: TGTGCCAGCAGTTACCTTTTCAGGGGGAGGAACACTGAAGCTTTCTTT
CDR3 protein: CASSYLFRGRNTEAFF
D gene: TRBD1
V gene: TRBV6-5
clone size: -
J gene: TRBJ1-1

CDR3 DNA: TGTGCCAGCAGCGTAGGAGTAGAGGGTTTCAATGAGCAGTTCTTC
CDR3 protein: CASSVGVEGFNEQFF
D gene: -
V gene: TRBV9
clone size: few
J gene: TRBJ2-1

CDR3 DNA: TGTGTGAACGGGCGGGGAGGAGAAACAGATACGCAGTATTTT
CDR3 protein: CVNGRGGETDTQYF
D gene: -
V gene: TRBV2
clone size: -
J gene: TRBJ2-3

CDR3 DNA: TGTGCCAGCAGCTTGTGGGAGAACTCCTACCCGTCTGGAAACACCATATATTTT
CDR3 protein: CASSLWENSYPSGNTIYF
D gene: -
V gene: TRBV5-6
clone size: -
J gene: TRBJ1-3

CDR3 DNA: TGTGCCAGTAGTATAGTTGCAGGGGGGATTTACGAGCAGTACTTC
CDR3 protein: CASSIVAGGIYEQYF
D gene: -
V gene: TRBV19
clone size: once
J gene: TRBJ2-7

CDR3 DNA: TGTGCCAGCAGCTTAGCACTAGCGGACTACGAGCAGTACTTC
CDR3 protein: CASSLALADYEQYF
D gene: TRBD2
V gene: TRBV11-2
clone size: few
J gene: TRBJ2-7

CDR3 DNA: TGTGCCCTCCAGATGTGTAACGGGATCTACGAGCAGTACTTC
CDR3 protein: CALQMCNGIYEQYF
D gene: -
V gene: TRBV21-1
clone size: -
J gene: TRBJ2-7

CDR3 DNA: TGTGCCAGCAGTGACTCAGCGGGAGCAGATACGCAGTATTTT
CDR3 protein: CASSDSAGADTQYF
D gene: TRBD2
V gene: TRBV6-4
clone size: few
J gene: TRBJ2-3

CDR3 DNA: TGCAGCGTTAATCGGGCCAGGGGCGATCAGCCCCAGCATTTT
CDR3 protein: CSVNRARGDQPQHF
D gene: -
V gene: TRBV29-1
clone size: -
J gene: TRBJ1-5

CDR3 DNA: TGCGCCAGCAGCTCCGATTGGGGGGGCGCTTATGGCTACACCTTC
CDR3 protein: CASSSDWGGAYGYTF
D gene: -
V gene: TRBV5-1
clone size: -
J gene: TRBJ1-2

CDR3 DNA: TGCGCCAGCAGCTTGGGGACAGAACTATACTACGAGCAGTACTTC
CDR3 protein: CASSLGTELYYEQYF
D gene: -
V gene: TRBV5-1
clone size: -
J gene: TRBJ2-7

CDR3 DNA: TGTGCCAGCGCAACGAGCGGGAGGGACGAGCAGTACTTC
CDR3 protein: CASATSGRDEQYF
D gene: TRBD2
V gene: TRBV27
clone size: -
J gene: TRBJ2-7

CDR3 DNA: TGTGCCAGCAGTGGAGGCGGGTCCATCTACAATGAGCAGTTCTTC
CDR3 protein: CASSGGGSIYNEQFF
D gene: -
V gene: TRBV2
clone size: -
J gene: TRBJ2-1

CDR3 DNA: TGTGCCAGCAGCTCCGGGACAAAGCCCCAGCATTTT
CDR3 protein: CASSSGTKPQHF
D gene: -
V gene: TRBV6-5
clone size: -
J gene: TRBJ1-5

CDR3 DNA: TGTGCCAGCAGCCTGGCTCATGACTACGAGCAGTACTTC
CDR3 protein: CASSLAHDYEQYF
D gene: -
V gene: TRBV11-3
clone size: -
J gene: TRBJ2-7

CDR3 DNA: TGTGCCAGCAGTTCAACAGGGGATGGCTACACCTTC
CDR3 protein: CASSSTGDGYTF
D gene: TRBD1
V gene: TRBV6-6
clone size: -
J gene: TRBJ1-2

CDR3 DNA: TGTGCCAGCAGCATCACAGGGTATGGCTACACCTTC
CDR3 protein: CASSITGYGYTF
D gene: -
V gene: TRBV7-2
clone size: -
J gene: TRBJ1-2

CDR3 DNA: TGTGCCAGCAGTATAGCGGGAATAGGCAATGAGCAGTTCTTC
CDR3 protein: CASSIAGIGNEQFF
D gene: TRBD2
V gene: TRBV6-6
clone size: -
J gene: TRBJ2-1

CDR3 DNA: TGTGCCAGCAGGACCGGGACTAGCGGGAGGTATGAGCAGTTCTTC
CDR3 protein: CASRTGTSGRYEQFF
D gene: TRBD2
V gene: TRBV6-5
clone size: -
J gene: TRBJ2-1

CDR3 DNA: TGCGCCAGCAGACACGGGACAGGGAACACTGAAGCTTTCTTT
CDR3 protein: CASRHGTGNTEAFF
D gene: TRBD1
V gene: TRBV5-1
clone size: -
J gene: TRBJ1-1

CDR3 DNA: TGTGCCAGCAGTGAAGCGGGGGGGTGGGCAGATACGCAGTATTTT
CDR3 protein: CASSEAGGWADTQYF
D gene: TRBD2
V gene: TRBV2
clone size: few
J gene: TRBJ2-3

CDR3 DNA: TGTGCCAGCAGCTTAGAGAGACTAGCGGGAGAAGAGACCCAGTACTTC
CDR3 protein: CASSLERLAGEETQYF
D gene: TRBD2
V gene: TRBV7-2
clone size: -
J gene: TRBJ2-5

CDR3 DNA: TGCGCCAGCAGCCAAGCGCGGGGAACGGGCGAGCAGTACTTC
CDR3 protein: CASSQARGTGEQYF
D gene: -
V gene: TRBV4-3
clone size: -
J gene: TRBJ2-7

CDR3 DNA: TGTGCCAGTAGTATCCAGGGGGCGGGGGCCAACGTCCTGACTTTC
CDR3 protein: CASSIQGAGANVLTF
D gene: TRBD1
V gene: TRBV19
clone size: -
J gene: TRBJ2-6

CDR3 DNA: TGTGCCAGTAGTATAGGACTTAATTCCCGCGAGCAGTACTTC
CDR3 protein: CASSIGLNSREQYF
D gene: -
V gene: TRBV19
clone size: -
J gene: TRBJ2-7

CDR3 DNA: TGTGCCAGCAGTTTCTTCCAGGGTGGCACTGAAGCTTTCTTT
CDR3 protein: CASSFFQGGTEAFF
D gene: -
V gene: TRBV27
clone size: -
J gene: TRBJ1-1

CDR3 DNA: TGTGCCTGGAGCAAAAGGGGGGGCCGGGAGCAGTACTTC
CDR3 protein: CAWSKRGGREQYF
D gene: -
V gene: TRBV30
clone size: -
J gene: TRBJ2-7

CDR3 DNA: TGTGCCAGCAGCCAATGGGACACCCGGATTGAGGAGACCCAGTACTTC
CDR3 protein: CASSQWDTRIEETQYF
D gene: -
V gene: TRBV14
clone size: -
J gene: TRBJ2-5

CDR3 DNA: TGTGCCAGCAGTGCGAGACTTTCTGGACTTAGCAATCAGCCCCAGCATTTT
CDR3 protein: CASSARLSGLSNQPQHF
D gene: -
V gene: TRBV2
clone size: -
J gene: TRBJ1-5

CDR3 DNA: TGTGCCAGCAGCAGGGGAACCAAAGAGACCCAGTACTTC
CDR3 protein: CASSRGTKETQYF
D gene: -
V gene: TRBV28
clone size: -
J gene: TRBJ2-5

CDR3 DNA: TGTGCCTGGAGTCTTATACAGGGGGCGCGCAGCACTGAAGCTTTCTTT
CDR3 protein: CAWSLIQGARSTEAFF
D gene: TRBD1
V gene: TRBV30
clone size: -
J gene: TRBJ1-1

CDR3 DNA: TGTGCCAGCAGCCCACGTAGAGGCGGGGGGACCACTGAAGCTTTCTTT
CDR3 protein: CASSPRRGGGTTEAFF
D gene: -
V gene: TRBV9
clone size: -
J gene: TRBJ1-1

CDR3 DNA: TGCAGCGTTGGGAGTAGCAATCAGCCCCAGCATTTT
CDR3 protein: CSVGSSNQPQHF
D gene: -
V gene: TRBV29-1
clone size: -
J gene: TRBJ1-5

CDR3 DNA: TGTGCCAGCAGTTATTCAGGCAGGAACACTGAAGCTTTCTTT
CDR3 protein: CASSYSGRNTEAFF
D gene: -
V gene: TRBV28
clone size: few
J gene: TRBJ1-1

CDR3 DNA: TGTGCCAGCAGCTACCCCTCCCAGGGGCGTAAAGACATTCAGTACTTC
CDR3 protein: CASSYPSQGRKDIQYF
D gene: -
V gene: TRBV7-9
clone size: -
J gene: TRBJ2-4

CDR3 DNA: TGCGCCAGCAGAGAGGGAATAGCAAACTTCTACGAGCAGTACTTC
CDR3 protein: CASREGIANFYEQYF
D gene: -
V gene: TRBV4-1
clone size: few
J gene: TRBJ2-7

CDR3 DNA: TGTGCCAGCAGTTTATTTACAGGGGGCGCGGCTGAAGCTTTCTTT
CDR3 protein: CASSLFTGGAAEAFF
D gene: TRBD1
V gene: TRBV28
clone size: -
J gene: TRBJ1-1

CDR3 DNA: TGTGCCAGCACCCCGGAGTCCGGGCAAGAGACCCAGTACTTC
CDR3 protein: CASTPESGQETQYF
D gene: -
V gene: TRBV11-2
clone size: -
J gene: TRBJ2-5

CDR3 DNA: TGTGCCAGCGAGGGGTCCCGGACAGCCTATAATTCACCCCTCCACTTT
CDR3 protein: CASEGSRTAYNSPLHF
D gene: -
V gene: TRBV28
clone size: -
J gene: TRBJ1-6

CDR3 DNA: TGTGCCAGCAGTGATCCAGGCCGAAACACCATATATTTT
CDR3 protein: CASSDPGRNTIYF
D gene: -
V gene: TRBV6-1
clone size: -
J gene: TRBJ1-3

CDR3 DNA: TGTGCCAGCAGCCGAACGGACAGGGGCAAAAATGAAAAACTGTTTTTT
CDR3 protein: CASSRTDRGKNEKLFF
D gene: TRBD1
V gene: TRBV28
clone size: few
J gene: TRBJ1-4

CDR3 DNA: TGTGCCAGCAGCCCCGGAAACAGGGGGCTTAGTGGAAACACCATATATTTT
CDR3 protein: CASSPGNRGLSGNTIYF
D gene: TRBD1
V gene: TRBV13
clone size: -
J gene: TRBJ1-3

CDR3 DNA: TGTGCCAGCAGCTTAGCGGACAGACAAGCAGATACGCAGTATTTT
CDR3 protein: CASSLADRQADTQYF
D gene: -
V gene: TRBV7-9
clone size: -
J gene: TRBJ2-3

CDR3 DNA: TGTGCCAGCAGCTTAAGGGCATTCCAAGGGGATAGCAATCAGCCCCAGCATTTT
CDR3 protein: CASSLRAFQGDSNQPQHF
D gene: -
V gene: TRBV7-2
clone size: -
J gene: TRBJ1-5

CDR3 DNA: TGTGCCAGCAGTCGTACCTGGACAGGGAAGGGCGAGCAGTACTTC
CDR3 protein: CASSRTWTGKGEQYF
D gene: TRBD1
V gene: TRBV6-5
clone size: few
J gene: TRBJ2-7

CDR3 DNA: TGTGCCAGCAGTTACTCGGGCCGCTCTGGGGCCAACGTCCTGACTTTC
CDR3 protein: CASSYSGRSGANVLTF
D gene: -
V gene: TRBV6-5
clone size: -
J gene: TRBJ2-6

CDR3 DNA: TGTGCCACCAGCAGAGATCTCCCAGGCGCCAATCCTTTTGGCTACACCTTC
CDR3 protein: CATSRDLPGANPFGYTF
D gene: -
V gene: TRBV15
clone size: -
J gene: TRBJ1-2

CDR3 DNA: TGTGCCAGCAGTTACTTCAGGGAGGGAAAAGAAAAACTGTTTTTT
CDR3 protein: CASSYFREGKEKLFF
D gene: -
V gene: TRBV6-5
clone size: -
J gene: TRBJ1-4

CDR3 DNA: TGTGCCTCTCAGGGTTCAACTAATGAAAAACTGTTTTTT
CDR3 protein: CASQGSTNEKLFF
D gene: -
V gene: TRBV2
clone size: few
J gene: TRBJ1-4

CDR3 DNA: TGCGCCAGCATAGGACTGGGACAGGGGCCCAAGGAAGAGACCCAGTACTTC
CDR3 protein: CASIGLGQGPKEETQYF
D gene: TRBD1
V gene: TRBV10-1
clone size: -
J gene: TRBJ2-5

CDR3 DNA: TGTGCCAGCAGCTCCCTAGGACAGGGAGGCCATCAGCCCCAGCATTTT
CDR3 protein: CASSSLGQGGHQPQHF
D gene: TRBD1
V gene: TRBV7-9
clone size: -
J gene: TRBJ1-5